This TCR beta chain was identified during a study of shared clonotypes between healthy human individuals. Study-wide results and caveats: The rarefaction results pointed to incomplete sorted-subset sequencing despite large depth. In several donors, around 5% of naive CD4 clonotypes appeared in common. Generation probability values for non-shared clonotypes were lower than those for clonotypes shared by all four donors.

The CDR3 totals 11 residues. V gave up 3 bases and J gave up 5 bases, with 5 bases separating them. Per germline, CDR1 ENHRY and CDR2 SYGVKD. In the sorted-subset replicate PCRs, approximately 200 ng DNA, 25,000 to 30,000 T cell genomes, was used. Clones were sequenced by immunoSEQ multiplex PCR, and TCRdb holds only the in-frame ones, with some missing. The sample gives more than 2,000,000 clones, around 90% of which show up once; around 0.15% is in the top ten. As concerns this clone: No antigen is known for it.

The sequence was obtained from a man between 18 and 35 years old in good health. J is TRBJ2-7 and V is TRBV10-3; D is unresolved. Sequenced input: naive CD4+ T cells sorted from blood. Documented subset: CD45RA+ positively selected. The CDR3 here is CAISEVDEQYF. The CDR3 bases are TGTGCCATCAGTGAAGTAGACGAGCAGTACTTC.